This T cell receptor (beta chain) is from a study of T cell changes during pregnancy in multiple sclerosis. The germline V gene encodes CDR1 MNHEY and CDR2 SVGAGI. The CDR3 covers 14 residues. The junction had 11 bases not matched to a gene; V was cut back by 6 bases and J by 7 bases. Sequenced by immunoSEQ multiplex PCR; TCRdb stores in-frame clones only, minus some. The table has 55,000 to 65,000 clones, 90% seen once; the top ten hold about 3.1%. The chain uses TRBV6-5 and TRBJ1-2, with 7 bases aligning to TRBD1. The sequence derives from a female donor in good health, enrolled as a control in a pregnancy study. The sequencing here drew on peripheral blood, taken in the first trimester of pregnancy. CDR3 nucleotides: TGTGCCAGCAGCCAGGACAGGTTTAGGAGTGGCTACACCTTC. Translating gives CASSQDRFRSGYTF.